This entry lists 18 T cell receptor beta chains sequenced from one sample in a study of blood T cell repertoires in COVID-19. Generated by immunoSEQ multiplex PCR, the TCRdb table keeps only in-frame clones and is missing some. The repertoire holds about 58,000 clones, with 75% to 90% as singletons. Sequencing used peripheral blood. These receptors all stem from an older woman with active COVID-19.

This chain links TRBV5-6 with TRBJ1-5; perhaps TRBD1 as D (5 bases). The germline CDR1 and CDR2 sequences are SGHDT and YYEEEE. This CDR3 region has 16 residues. V shed 4 bases and J shed 6 bases, with 20 bases lying between them. The CDR3 loop is CASSSYGVREAQPQHF. The CDR3 DNA reads as TGTGCCAGCAGCAGCTACGGAGTCAGGGAGGCTCAGCCCCAGCATTTT.

CDR3 coding DNA: TGCGCCAGCAGCTTGGTTGGAGGGAGGAATGAGCAGTTCTTC. Amino acid sequence: CASSLVGGRNEQFF. This chain connects TRBV5-1 to TRBJ2-1, with a tentative D call TRBD2 (6 bases). Trimming shortened V by 0 bases and J by 7 bases, and 11 bases separated the two germline ends. Germline lookup yields CDR1 SGHRS and CDR2 YFSETQ. This CDR3 region has 14 residues.

This rearrangement joins TRBV18 to TRBJ1-3, with D perhaps TRBD1 (6 bases). CDR3 size: 16 residues. CDR1 and CDR2 (germline): KGHSH, LQKENI. Trimming removed 5 bases from V and 0 bases from J, with 14 bases in between. CDR3 loop: CASSASGTSSGNTIYF. The CDR3, as DNA: TGTGCCAGCTCAGCCTCCGGGACAAGCTCTGGAAACACCATATATTTT.

This chain uses TRBV9 with TRBJ2-2; D possibly corresponds to TRBD1 (5 bases). Germline-derived CDR1 and CDR2 are SGDLS and YYNGEE. The CDR3 runs to 15 residues. Trimming pared 4 bases from V and 2 bases from J, leaving 12 bases between. Written as DNA, the CDR3 is TGTGCCAGCAGCATGATGGACATTAACACCGGGGAGCTGTTTTTT. Amino acid sequence: CASSMMDINTGELFF.

The chain has TRBV6-2 or TRBV6-3 and TRBJ1-5; the D is unclear. CDR1 and CDR2 from the germline V gene are MNHEY and SVGEGT. The CDR3 is made up of 15 amino acids. Trimming took off 6 bases at V and 0 bases at J, with 12 bases between the two ends. The CDR3: CASSRGAYSNQPQHF. The CDR3 DNA reads as TGTGCCAGCAGCCGGGGAGCTTATAGCAATCAGCCCCAGCATTTT.

J is TRBJ1-1 and V is TRBV24-1; the match to TRBD1 covers 9 bases. J lost 10 bases, V lost 3 bases, and 11 bases had no gene match. Germline CDR1 and CDR2: KGHDR and SFDVKD. CDR3 size: 15 residues. The CDR3 is CATSDQTGGGLAAFF. As DNA, the CDR3 is TGTGCCACCAGTGATCAGACAGGGGGAGGTCTGGCAGCTTTCTTT.

The V and J genes are TRBV6-6 and TRBJ2-1, with 12 bases identical to TRBD2. V lost 5 bases, J lost 8 bases, and 7 bases stayed unmatched. This CDR3 region has 15 residues. CDR1 and CDR2 (germline): MNHNY, SVGAGI (reference sequence). The CDR3 DNA reads TGTGCCAGCAGTGGGACTAGCGGGTTCTTCTATGAGCAGTTCTTC. Residues: CASSGTSGFFYEQFF.

V gene TRBV19 combines with J gene TRBJ1-1, with 7 bases identical to TRBD1. Looked up from germline, CDR1 is LNHDA and CDR2 is SQIVND (reference sequence). J lost 3 bases, V lost 8 bases, and 6 bases had no gene match. CDR3 length equals 13 residues. The CDR3 bases are TGTGCCAGTCTACAGGGGCGACACACTGAAGCTTTCTTT. This gives the protein CASLQGRHTEAFF.

The chain combines TRBV19 with TRBJ1-4; D remains unclear. V lost 4 bases, J lost 6 bases, and 9 bases lay in between. The length of the CDR3 is 13 residues. From germline, CDR1 is LNHDA and CDR2 SQIVND (reference sequence). As DNA, the CDR3 is TGTGCCAGTAGTAACGTAGTCCATGAAAAACTGTTTTTT. Translated, it gives CASSNVVHEKLFF.

The chain has TRBV23-1 and TRBJ2-7; D remains unclear. TRBV23-1 is noted as an ORF with a role that remains uncertain. The CDR3 sequence is 16 residues long. The V and J ends lost 4 bases and 0 bases respectively, with 16 bases between them. CDR3 nucleotides: TGCGCCAGCAGTCGACTCCCCCCGAGGCCCTCCTACGAGCAGTACTTC. This gives the protein CASSRLPPRPSYEQYF.

The chain couples TRBV6-5 to TRBJ1-5; tentative D call: TRBD1 (6 bases). V was shortened by 4 bases and J by 0 bases, with 10 bases between the two germline ends. CDR1 is MNHEY and CDR2 is SVGAGI in the germline V gene. The CDR3 runs to 15 residues. The CDR3 loop reads CASSLYRDSNQPQHF. The CDR3 region has the DNA TGTGCCAGCAGTTTGTACAGGGATAGCAATCAGCCCCAGCATTTT.

The chain uses TRBV19 and TRBJ2-2; maybe TRBD1 (5 bases). CDR3 length equals 14 residues. Germline values: CDR1 LNHDA, CDR2 SQIVND (reference sequence). V was shortened by 7 bases and J by 1 base, with 10 bases between the two germline ends. The CDR3 DNA reads TGTGCCAGTAAGGGGCAGGGGAACACCGGGGAGCTGTTTTTT. This codes for CASKGQGNTGELFF.

This clone turned up a few times. This chain uses TRBV6-5 with TRBJ1-2; TRBD1 is a possible D gene (5 bases). This CDR3 has 14 residues. Germline lookup yields CDR1 MNHEY and CDR2 SVGAGI. The V and J ends lost 3 bases and 8 bases respectively, with 16 bases between them. This CDR3 reads CASSYEPRAKGYTF. The CDR3 nucleotides are TGTGCCAGCAGTTATGAGCCCAGGGCCAAGGGCTACACCTTC.

The chain has TRBV29-1 and TRBJ2-2, with TRBD1 matching over 8 bases. Losses at the gene ends were 4 bases for V and 5 bases for J; bases not matched to a gene: 0. The CDR3 extends over 12 amino acids. The germline V gene has CDR1 SQVTM and CDR2 ANQGSEA. The chain's CDR3 is CSVGQGTGELFF. The CDR3, as DNA: TGCAGCGTTGGACAGGGGACCGGGGAGCTGTTTTTT.

The gene calls are TRBV5-1 and TRBJ1-6; D perhaps matches TRBD1 (5 bases). V dropped 5 bases and J dropped 11 bases, with 20 bases sitting between them. Germline V gene lookup returns CDR1 SGHRS and CDR2 YFSETQ. The CDR3 has 15 residues. The CDR3 protein is CASSQGSQGGTPLHF. CDR3 coding DNA: TGCGCCAGCAGTCAAGGCTCCCAGGGTGGGACACCCCTCCACTTT.

The gene calls are TRBV7-9 and TRBJ2-2; 8 bases align to TRBD2. CDR1 and CDR2 from the germline V gene are SEHNR and FQNEAQ (reference sequence). The CDR3 totals 15 residues. V shed 5 bases and J 4 bases; nucleotides not matched to a gene: 6. The CDR3 DNA follows: TGTGCCAGCAGCCTCCACCGGGGGGGCACCGGGGAGCTGTTTTTT. It is translated as CASSLHRGGTGELFF.

The chain is built from TRBV29-1 and TRBJ1-2; 9 nucleotides agree with TRBD1. The V and J ends lost 6 bases and 7 bases, in that order; junction bases with no gene match: 18. Germline CDR1 and CDR2: SQVTM and ANQGSEA. This CDR3 has 16 residues. The CDR3, as DNA: TGCAGCGTGAATTCCGGGACAGGGTCCGCCAACGGTGGCTACACCTTC. Amino acid sequence: CSVNSGTGSANGGYTF. Full variable domain (missing parts from reference TRBV29-1 and TRBJ1-2): SAVISQKPSRDICQRGTSLTIQCQVDSQVTMMFWYRQQPGQSLTLIATANQGSEATYESGFVIDKFPISRPNLTFSTLTVSNMSPEDSSIYLCSVNSGTGSANGGYTFGSGTRLTVV.

The chain uses TRBV5-1 and TRBJ1-2, with D tentatively TRBD1 (5 bases). Germline V gene data show CDR1 as SGHRS and CDR2 as YFSETQ. V was clipped by 1 base and J by 4 bases, with 14 bases between them. This CDR3 has 15 residues. CDR3 bases: TGCGCCAGCAGCTTGACAGGAACCCATCGCTATGGCTACACCTTC. This sequence encodes CASSLTGTHRYGYTF.